This T cell receptor beta chain was sequenced in a study of T cells in tuberculosis. Study in general: A South African cohort included IGRA-negative adolescents, latently infected IGRA-positive adolescents and adults with active tuberculosis. Study-level findings and limits: Smaller alpha distances in active tuberculosis partly reflected shorter CDR3-alpha lengths. Selection depended on which cryopreserved specimens were available.

Sequenced by immunoSEQ multiplex PCR; TCRdb stores in-frame clones only, minus some. The sample has about 38,000 clones, approximately 95% seen once; the top ten hold approximately 4.2%. Note on this clone: Its antigen is as yet unknown.

Germline V lookup: CDR1 SGDLS, CDR2 YYNGEE. The CDR3 totals 16 residues. V was pared by 0 bases and J by 0 bases, with 3 bases of the junction left unmatched. The time point denotes: new active TB diagnosis, blood taken before or within 7 days of starting treatment. Patients were newly diagnosed, HIV-seronegative, and aged 18 or older. The sample in question was PBMCs, obtained at tuberculosis diagnosis. This TCR came from an adult with tuberculosis. V and J are TRBV9 and TRBJ1-3; TRBD1 matches 7 bases. The CDR3 DNA follows: TGTGCCAGCAGCGTAGGAGGGGGCTACTCTGGAAACACCATATATTTT. Its protein product is CASSVGGGYSGNTIYF.